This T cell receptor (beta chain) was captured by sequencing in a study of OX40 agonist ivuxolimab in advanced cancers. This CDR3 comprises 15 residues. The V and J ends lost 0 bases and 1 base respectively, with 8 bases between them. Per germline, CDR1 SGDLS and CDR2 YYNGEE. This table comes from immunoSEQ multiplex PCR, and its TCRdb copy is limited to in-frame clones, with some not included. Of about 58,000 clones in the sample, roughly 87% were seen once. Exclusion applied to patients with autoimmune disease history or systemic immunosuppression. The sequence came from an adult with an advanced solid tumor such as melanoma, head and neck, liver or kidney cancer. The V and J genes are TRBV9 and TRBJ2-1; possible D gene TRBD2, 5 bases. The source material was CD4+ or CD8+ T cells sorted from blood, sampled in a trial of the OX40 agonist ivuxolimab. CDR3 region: CASSVGGLSYNEQFF. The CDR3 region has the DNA TGTGCCAGCAGCGTAGGTGGACTTTCCTACAATGAGCAGTTCTTC.